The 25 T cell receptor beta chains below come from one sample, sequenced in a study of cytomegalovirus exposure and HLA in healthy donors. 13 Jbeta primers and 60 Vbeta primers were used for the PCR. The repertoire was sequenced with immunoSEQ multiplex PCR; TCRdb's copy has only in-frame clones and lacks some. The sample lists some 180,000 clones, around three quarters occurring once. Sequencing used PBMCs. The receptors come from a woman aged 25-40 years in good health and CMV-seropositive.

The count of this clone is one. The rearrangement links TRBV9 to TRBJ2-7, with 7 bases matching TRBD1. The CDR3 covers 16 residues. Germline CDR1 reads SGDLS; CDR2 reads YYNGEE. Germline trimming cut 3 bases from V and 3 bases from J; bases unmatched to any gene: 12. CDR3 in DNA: TGTGCCAGCAGCGAGACCCCCCTCCGGGACAGCTACGAGCAGTACTTC. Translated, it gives CASSETPLRDSYEQYF.

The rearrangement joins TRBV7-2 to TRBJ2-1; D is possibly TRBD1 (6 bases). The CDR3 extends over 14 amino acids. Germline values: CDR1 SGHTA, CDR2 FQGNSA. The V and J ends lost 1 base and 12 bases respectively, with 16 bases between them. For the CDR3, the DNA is TGTGCCAGCAGCTTAGGGCAGGGGATGCAGCGGCAGTTCTTC. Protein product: CASSLGQGMQRQFF.

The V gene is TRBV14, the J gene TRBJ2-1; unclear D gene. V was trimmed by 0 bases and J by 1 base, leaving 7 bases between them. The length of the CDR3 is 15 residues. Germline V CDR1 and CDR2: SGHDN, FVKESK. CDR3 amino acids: CASSQDYGSYNEQFF. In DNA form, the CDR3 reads TGTGCCAGCAGCCAAGATTACGGTTCCTACAATGAGCAGTTCTTC.

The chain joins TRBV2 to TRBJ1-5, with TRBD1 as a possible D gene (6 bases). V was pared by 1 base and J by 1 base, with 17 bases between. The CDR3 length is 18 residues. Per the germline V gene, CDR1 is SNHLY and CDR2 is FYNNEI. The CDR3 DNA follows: TGTGCCAGCAGTGAAGGGTCCCACGACAGGTTGAGCAATCAGCCCCAGCATTTT. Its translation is CASSEGSHDRLSNQPQHF.

The CDR3 region is CATSRDYSGGDTQYF. The CDR3 DNA is TGTGCCACCAGCAGAGATTATAGCGGGGGAGATACGCAGTATTTT. V and J are TRBV15 and TRBJ2-3, with 9 bases matching TRBD2. The CDR3 covers 15 residues. Germline-derived CDR1 and CDR2 are LNHNV and YYDKDF (reference sequence). V gave up 0 bases and J gave up 5 bases; unmatched junction bases: 3.

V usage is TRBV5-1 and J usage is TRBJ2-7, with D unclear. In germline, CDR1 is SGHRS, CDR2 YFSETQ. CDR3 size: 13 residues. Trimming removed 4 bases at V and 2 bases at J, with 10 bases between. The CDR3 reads CASSIALTYEQYF. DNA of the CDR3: TGCGCCAGCAGCATCGCGCTCACCTACGAGCAGTACTTC. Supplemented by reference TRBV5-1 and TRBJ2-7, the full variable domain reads KAGVTQTPRYLIKTRGQQVTLSCSPISGHRSVSWYQQTPGQGLQFLFEYFSETQRNKGNFPGRFSGRQFSNSRSEMNVSTLELGDSALYLCASSIALTYEQYFGPGTRLTVT.

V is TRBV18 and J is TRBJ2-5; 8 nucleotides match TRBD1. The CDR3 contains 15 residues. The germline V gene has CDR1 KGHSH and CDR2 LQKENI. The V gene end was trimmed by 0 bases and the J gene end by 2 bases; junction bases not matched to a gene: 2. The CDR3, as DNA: TGTGCCAGCTCACCACCCGGGACAGGACAAGAGACCCAGTACTTC. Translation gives CASSPPGTGQETQYF.

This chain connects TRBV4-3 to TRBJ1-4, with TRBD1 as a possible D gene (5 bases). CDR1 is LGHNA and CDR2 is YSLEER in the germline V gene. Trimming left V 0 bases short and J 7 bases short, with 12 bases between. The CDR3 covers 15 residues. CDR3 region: CASSQDGAAFEKLFF. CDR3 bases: TGCGCCAGCAGCCAAGATGGGGCGGCGTTTGAAAAACTGTTTTTT.

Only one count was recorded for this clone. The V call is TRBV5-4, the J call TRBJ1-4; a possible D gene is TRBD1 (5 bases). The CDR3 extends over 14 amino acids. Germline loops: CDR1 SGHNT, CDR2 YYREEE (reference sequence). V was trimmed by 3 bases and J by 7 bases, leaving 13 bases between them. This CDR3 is CASSSDTNLEKLFF. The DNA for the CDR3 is TGTGCCAGCAGCTCGGACACAAATCTTGAAAAACTGTTTTTT.

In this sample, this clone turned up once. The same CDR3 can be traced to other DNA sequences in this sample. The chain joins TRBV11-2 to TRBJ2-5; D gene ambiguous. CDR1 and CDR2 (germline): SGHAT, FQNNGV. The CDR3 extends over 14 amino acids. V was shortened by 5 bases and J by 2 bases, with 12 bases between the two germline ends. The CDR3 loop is CASSPSVTQETQYF. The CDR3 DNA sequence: TGTGCCAGCAGCCCATCAGTTACACAAGAGACCCAGTACTTC.

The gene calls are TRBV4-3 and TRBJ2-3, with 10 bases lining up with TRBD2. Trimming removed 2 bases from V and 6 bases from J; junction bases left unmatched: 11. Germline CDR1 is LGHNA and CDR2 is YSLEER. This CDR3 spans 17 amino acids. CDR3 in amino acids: CASSQSLIAGGGDTQYF. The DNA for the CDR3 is TGCGCCAGCAGCCAATCTCTTATAGCGGGGGGCGGGGATACGCAGTATTTT.

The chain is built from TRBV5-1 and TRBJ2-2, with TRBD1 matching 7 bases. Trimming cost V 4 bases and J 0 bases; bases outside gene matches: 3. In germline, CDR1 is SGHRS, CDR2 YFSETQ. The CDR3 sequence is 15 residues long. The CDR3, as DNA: TGCGCCAGCAGCATGGGACAGTCGAACACCGGGGAGCTGTTTTTT. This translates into CASSMGQSNTGELFF.

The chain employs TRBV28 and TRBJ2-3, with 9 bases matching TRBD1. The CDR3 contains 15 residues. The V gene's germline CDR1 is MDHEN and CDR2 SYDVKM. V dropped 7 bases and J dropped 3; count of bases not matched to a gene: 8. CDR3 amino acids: CASTNGGQGTDTQYF. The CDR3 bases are TGTGCCAGCACCAATGGGGGACAGGGTACAGATACGCAGTATTTT.

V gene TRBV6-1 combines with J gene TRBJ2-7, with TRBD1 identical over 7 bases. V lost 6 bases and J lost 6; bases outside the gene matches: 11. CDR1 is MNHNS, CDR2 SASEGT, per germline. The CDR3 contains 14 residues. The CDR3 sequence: CASSWDSWAGEQYF. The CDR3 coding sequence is TGTGCCAGCAGCTGGGACAGTTGGGCCGGCGAGCAGTACTTC.

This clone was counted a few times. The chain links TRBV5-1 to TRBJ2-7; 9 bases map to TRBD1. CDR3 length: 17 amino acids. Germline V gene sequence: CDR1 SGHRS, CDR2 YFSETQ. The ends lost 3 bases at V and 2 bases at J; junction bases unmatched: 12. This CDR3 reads CASSSARGTGLTYEQYF. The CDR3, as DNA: TGCGCCAGCAGCTCGGCCCGTGGGACAGGGCTTACCTACGAGCAGTACTTC.

CDR3 region: CATSIQGNTGELFF. Here the CDR3 DNA reads TGTGCCACCAGCATCCAGGGCAACACCGGGGAGCTGTTTTTT. The genes are TRBV15 and TRBJ2-2, with a tentative D call TRBD1 (5 bases). V dropped 4 bases and J dropped 2 bases, with 8 bases sitting between them. The CDR3 loop spans 14 amino acids. Germline loops: CDR1 LNHNV, CDR2 YYDKDF (reference sequence). The whole variable domain, filled in from reference TRBV15 and TRBJ2-2, reads DAMVIQNPRYQVTQFGKPVTLSCSQTLNHNVMYWYQQKSSQAPKLLFHYYDKDFNNEADTPDNFQSRRPNTSFCFLDIRSPGLGDTAMYLCATSIQGNTGELFFGEGSRLTVL.

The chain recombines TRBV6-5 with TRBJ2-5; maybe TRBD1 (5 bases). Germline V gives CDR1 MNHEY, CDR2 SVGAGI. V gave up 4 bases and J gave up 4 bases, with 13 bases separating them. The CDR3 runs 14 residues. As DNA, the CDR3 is TGTGCCAGCAGTTTCCAAGGGGAAATAGAGACCCAGTACTTC. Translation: CASSFQGEIETQYF.

The CDR3 DNA sequence: TGTGCCAGCAGTTATAGCGCATACTACGAGCAGTACTTC. The encoded protein is CASSYSAYYEQYF. V usage is TRBV6-5 and J usage is TRBJ2-7; perhaps TRBD2 as D (5 bases). The CDR3 is made up of 13 amino acids. The V and J ends lost 3 bases and 3 bases respectively, with 9 bases between them. Looked up from germline, CDR1 is MNHEY and CDR2 is SVGAGI.

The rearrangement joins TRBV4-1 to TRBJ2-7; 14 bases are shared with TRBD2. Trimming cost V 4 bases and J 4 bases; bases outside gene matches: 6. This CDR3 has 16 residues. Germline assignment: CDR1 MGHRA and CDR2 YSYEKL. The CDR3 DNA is TGCGCCAGCAGCCCTTCGACTAGCGGGGGGGTTTACGAGCAGTACTTC. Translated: CASSPSTSGGVYEQYF.

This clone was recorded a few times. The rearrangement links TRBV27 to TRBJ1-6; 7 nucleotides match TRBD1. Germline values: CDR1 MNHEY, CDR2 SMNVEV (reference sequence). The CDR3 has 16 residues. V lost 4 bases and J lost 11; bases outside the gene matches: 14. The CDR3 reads CASSSASTGRGTPLHF. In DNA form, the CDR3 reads TGTGCCAGCAGTTCGGCCTCGACAGGGAGAGGTACACCCCTCCACTTT.

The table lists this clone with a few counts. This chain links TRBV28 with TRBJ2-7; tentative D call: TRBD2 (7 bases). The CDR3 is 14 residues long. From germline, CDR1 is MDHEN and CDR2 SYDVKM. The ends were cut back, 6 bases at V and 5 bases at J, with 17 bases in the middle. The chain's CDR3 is CASSWGGAGHEQYF. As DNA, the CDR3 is TGTGCCAGCAGCTGGGGGGGGGCTGGGCACGAGCAGTACTTC.

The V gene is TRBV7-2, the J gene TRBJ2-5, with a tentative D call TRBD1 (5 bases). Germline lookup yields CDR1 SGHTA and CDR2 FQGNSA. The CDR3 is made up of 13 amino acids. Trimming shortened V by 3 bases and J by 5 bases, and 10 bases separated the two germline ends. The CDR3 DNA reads TGTGCCAGCAGCTTTAAGGGGTGGGAGACCCAGTACTTC. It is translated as CASSFKGWETQYF.

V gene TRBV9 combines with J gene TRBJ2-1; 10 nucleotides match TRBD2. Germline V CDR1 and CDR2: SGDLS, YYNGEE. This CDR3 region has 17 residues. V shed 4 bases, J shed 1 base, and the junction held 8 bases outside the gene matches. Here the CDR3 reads CASSPRPSGGSYNEQFF. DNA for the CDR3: TGTGCCAGCAGCCCTCGTCCTAGCGGGGGATCCTACAATGAGCAGTTCTTC.

CDR3 nucleotide sequence: TGTGCCAGCAGATGGGGGCGAAACTACGAGCAGTACTTC. Protein sequence: CASRWGRNYEQYF. This chain uses TRBV7-9 with TRBJ2-7, with D possibly TRBD1 on 6 matching bases. V gave up 6 bases and J gave up 3 bases, with 12 bases separating them. Germline V gene sequence: CDR1 SEHNR, CDR2 FQNEAQ (reference sequence). This CDR3 is 13 amino acids long.

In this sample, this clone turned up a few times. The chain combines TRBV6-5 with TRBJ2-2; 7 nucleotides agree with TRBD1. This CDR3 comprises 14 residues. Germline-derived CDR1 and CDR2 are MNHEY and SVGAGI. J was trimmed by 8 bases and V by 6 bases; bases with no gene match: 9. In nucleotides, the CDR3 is TGTGCCAGCAGACGACAGGGCGGAATGGGGGAGCTGTTTTTT. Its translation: CASRRQGGMGELFF.